These 8 T cell receptor beta chains originate from one sample sequenced in a study of Graves' ophthalmopathy and Graves' hyperthyroidism. The authors amplified TCR beta CDR3 regions from RNA transcripts. Following a first-round RT-PCR that used HTBI primers, a second-round multiplex PCR was carried out. MiXCR, applied by TCRdb to the multiplex PCR reads, yields one record per CDR3 protein. This sample has some 160,000 distinct CDR3 sequences; around 39% occur once, and the top ten carry approximately 8.9%. Sequenced: peripheral blood. The receptors derive from a man aged 25 to 40 with Graves' ophthalmopathy.

The chain employs TRBV12-3 or TRBV12-4 and TRBJ2-4; no firm D call. V was trimmed by 2 bases and J by 5 bases, leaving 7 bases between them. The CDR3 spans 13 residues. The CDR3 loop is CASSLWAENIQYF. In DNA, the CDR3 is TGTGCCAGCAGTTTATGGGCGGAAAACATTCAGTACTTC.

The chain is built from TRBV19 and TRBJ2-7; TRBD1 agrees at 7 bases. The CDR3 length is 16 residues. Germline V lookup: CDR1 LNHDA, CDR2 SQIVND (reference sequence). The ends lost 5 bases at V and 0 bases at J; junction bases unmatched: 10. The DNA of the CDR3 is TGTGCCAGTAGTCTCCACAGGGGCCCGAGCTCCTACGAGCAGTACTTC. Translating gives CASSLHRGPSSYEQYF. Supplemented by reference TRBV19 and TRBJ2-7, the full variable domain reads DGGITQSPKYLFRKEGQNVTLSCEQNLNHDAMYWYRQDPGQGLRLIYYSQIVNDFQKGDIAEGYSVSREKKESFPLTVTSAQKNPTAFYLCASSLHRGPSSYEQYFGPGTRLTVT.

The V and J genes are TRBV6-2 or TRBV6-3 and TRBJ2-5; a weak D match, TRBD2 (6 bases). CDR3 length equals 17 residues. V lost 4 bases, J lost 3 bases, and 21 bases lay in between. Germline loops: CDR1 MNHEY, CDR2 SVGEGT. For the CDR3, the DNA is TGTGCCAGCAGTTCACTATTGACTAGTGCACAAAAAGAGACCCAGTACTTC. This gives the protein CASSSLLTSAQKETQYF.

This clonotype was seen only once. The chain carries TRBV28 and TRBJ1-2, with a tentative D call TRBD1 (5 bases). Trimming removed 5 bases from V and 2 bases from J, with 9 bases in between. The CDR3 covers 13 residues. Germline V CDR1 and CDR2: MDHEN, SYDVKM. The CDR3, as DNA: TGTGCCAGCAGTATACAGGCGAACTATGGCTACACCTTC. Translated: CASSIQANYGYTF.

This clonotype was seen ten or more times. The DNA of the CDR3 is TGTGCCAGCAGCGCCCTCGGCTACGAGCAGTACTTC. It codes for CASSALGYEQYF. The genes are TRBV6-2 or TRBV6-3 and TRBJ2-7; D unresolved. Germline CDR1 reads MNHEY; CDR2 reads SVGEGT. The CDR3 contains 12 residues. V lost 6 bases to trimming and J lost 3 bases, with 9 bases between them.

This clonotype was seen at least ten times. The gene calls are TRBV29-1 and TRBJ2-7; weak D call: TRBD2 (5 bases). This CDR3 comprises 14 residues. V lost 7 bases to trimming and J lost 0 bases, with 16 bases between them. Germline lookup yields CDR1 SQVTM and CDR2 ANQGSEA. This CDR3 reads CSASQDWSSYEQYF. CDR3 DNA: TGCAGCGCCAGCCAGGACTGGTCCTCCTACGAGCAGTACTTC.

This clonotype was seen repeatedly, ten times or more. The chain uses TRBV24-1 and TRBJ2-7; tentatively, D is TRBD2 (5 bases). V was clipped by 4 bases and J by 3 bases, with 6 bases between them. Germline V gene data show CDR1 as KGHDR and CDR2 as SFDVKD. The CDR3 loop spans 12 amino acids. The CDR3 loop is CATSEGGYEQYF. The CDR3, as DNA: TGTGCCACCAGTGAAGGAGGCTACGAGCAGTACTTC.

The sample holds many counts of this clonotype. The rearrangement links TRBV29-1 to TRBJ2-7; TRBD1 agrees at 10 bases. From germline, CDR1 is SQVTM and CDR2 ANQGSEA. There are 15 residues in the CDR3. The trim removed 7 bases at V and 0 bases at J, leaving 9 bases unmatched. The CDR3 DNA follows: TGCAGCGCCGGGCGGGACAGGGGAGCCTCCTACGAGCAGTACTTC. Translated: CSAGRDRGASYEQYF.